One sample yielded the 27 T cell receptor beta chains listed below, sequenced in a study of T cell responses to AZD1222 COVID-19 vaccine. Assay: immunoSEQ multiplex PCR; the TCRdb copy retains only in-frame clones and omits some. Of 100,000 or so clones in the sample, about four fifths were seen once. The sample here was peripheral blood, taken on day 0 of AZD1222 vaccination. All receptors come from an adult in good health.

This chain joins TRBV28 and TRBJ2-7; D is possibly TRBD1 or TRBD2 (5 bases each). Germline lookup yields CDR1 MDHEN and CDR2 SYDVKM. The V gene lost 4 bases and the J gene lost 6 bases, with 22 bases spanning the gap. The CDR3 extends over 16 amino acids. The chain's CDR3 is CASSSFGTHRGSEQYF. CDR3 in DNA: TGTGCCAGCAGTTCCTTCGGGACCCACCGAGGGAGCGAGCAGTACTTC.

The chain uses TRBV11-1 and TRBJ1-3, with D perhaps TRBD1 (5 bases). In germline, CDR1 is SGHAT, CDR2 FQDESV (reference sequence). This CDR3 has 13 amino acids. V was pared by 8 bases and J by 7 bases, with 15 bases between. For the CDR3, the DNA is TGTGCCAGCCGACACTTCGGGGGGAACACCATATATTTT. It encodes CASRHFGGNTIYF.

A single count supports this clone. The chain employs TRBV28 and TRBJ2-1; 8 bases are a match to TRBD1. There are 17 residues in the CDR3. Per the germline V gene, CDR1 is MDHEN and CDR2 is SYDVKM. Losses at the gene ends were 1 base for V and 1 base for J; bases not matched to a gene: 6. CDR3 region: CASSLSGGAWSYNEQFF. The CDR3 nucleotides are TGTGCCAGCAGTTTATCAGGGGGCGCGTGGTCCTACAATGAGCAGTTCTTC.

The CDR3 is CASSRGPEGTQPQHF. In DNA form, the CDR3 reads TGTGCCAGCAGCCGGGGCCCCGAGGGAACCCAGCCCCAGCATTTT. This rearrangement joins TRBV3-1 (or the pseudogene TRBV3-2) to TRBJ1-5, with a tentative D call TRBD1 (5 bases). In germline, CDR1 is LGHDT, CDR2 YNNKEL (reference sequence). This CDR3 region has 15 residues. Deletions cut 4 bases from V and 7 bases from J, with 17 bases between.

The V gene is TRBV6-1, the J gene TRBJ2-2, with 7 bases lining up with TRBD1. V trimming: 3 bases; J trimming: 5 bases; junction bases outside the gene matches: 0. The CDR3 has 13 residues. CDR1 MNHNS and CDR2 SASEGT come from the germline V gene. CDR3 loop: CASSETGTGELFF. The CDR3 nucleotides read TGTGCCAGCAGTGAGACAGGGACCGGGGAGCTGTTTTTT.

This clone was seen once. This chain links TRBV11-2 with TRBJ2-4; TRBD1 matches 10 bases. Looked up from germline, CDR1 is SGHAT and CDR2 is FQNNGV. The CDR3 is made up of 13 amino acids. V trimming: 5 bases; J trimming: 10 bases; junction bases outside the gene matches: 5. For the CDR3, the DNA is TGTGCCAGCAGCCCCCGGGACAGGGGAATTCAGTACTTC. Its protein is CASSPRDRGIQYF.

Only a few counts were recorded for this clone. This rearrangement joins TRBV27 to TRBJ1-2, with 9 bases lining up with TRBD1. Germline CDR1 is MNHEY and CDR2 is SMNVEV (reference sequence). The V and J ends lost 5 bases and 4 bases, in that order; junction bases with no gene match: 5. The CDR3 consists of 14 residues. CDR3: CASSLTGGAYGYTF. As DNA, the CDR3 is TGTGCCAGCAGTCTCACAGGGGGCGCCTATGGCTACACCTTC.

The chain employs TRBV7-2 and TRBJ2-1; tentative D call: TRBD2 (5 bases). This CDR3 spans 13 amino acids. The germline gives CDR1 SGHTA, CDR2 FQGNSA. Trimming removed 3 bases from V and 8 bases from J, with 11 bases in between. For the CDR3, the DNA is TGTGCCAGCAGCTTTGGGAGTCTTGATGAGCAGTTCTTC. Translated, it gives CASSFGSLDEQFF.

The CDR3 sequence is CASSLATDTQYF. The CDR3 nucleotides read TGTGCCAGCAGCTTGGCCACAGATACGCAGTATTTT. The chain has TRBV5-4 and TRBJ2-3; D is unresolved. V lost 0 bases and J lost 2, with 1 base in between. Per germline, CDR1 SGHNT and CDR2 YYREEE (reference sequence). The CDR3 spans 12 residues. The full variable domain, in which reference TRBV5-4 and TRBJ2-3 provide the parts outside the CDR3, is ETGVTQSPTHLIKTRGQQVTLRCSSQSGHNTVSWYQQALGQGPQFIFQYYREEENGRGNFPPRFSGLQFPNYSSELNVNALELDDSALYLCASSLATDTQYFGPGTRLTVL.

The J gene is TRBJ1-1, the V gene TRBV5-8; D gene unclear. This CDR3 comprises 14 residues. The germline gives CDR1 SGHTS, CDR2 YDEGEE. V lost 0 bases, J lost 3 bases, and 9 bases lay in between. The CDR3 is CASSLERSDTEAFF. DNA for the CDR3: TGTGCCAGCAGCTTGGAAAGGAGCGACACTGAAGCTTTCTTT.

Only a few counts were recorded for this clone. The CDR3 reads CASTFLLGTGQETQYF. The CDR3 DNA is TGTGCCAGCACTTTCCTCCTCGGGACAGGCCAAGAGACCCAGTACTTC. This chain uses TRBV11-2 with TRBJ2-5, with 8 bases aligning to TRBD1. There are 16 residues in the CDR3. V dropped 7 bases and J dropped 1; count of bases not matched to a gene: 11. The germline gives CDR1 SGHAT, CDR2 FQNNGV.

The V call is TRBV5-1, the J call TRBJ2-1; D is possibly TRBD2 (5 bases). Germline V gene sequence: CDR1 SGHRS, CDR2 YFSETQ. With 4 bases removed from V and 3 bases from J, the gap between germline ends came to 11 bases. CDR3 size: 14 residues. The CDR3 region is CASSVGEYYNEQFF. The DNA for the CDR3 is TGCGCCAGCAGCGTCGGGGAGTACTACAATGAGCAGTTCTTC. Based on the CDR3 plus reference TRBV5-1 and TRBJ2-1, the full variable domain is KAGVTQTPRYLIKTRGQQVTLSCSPISGHRSVSWYQQTPGQGLQFLFEYFSETQRNKGNFPGRFSGRQFSNSRSEMNVSTLELGDSALYLCASSVGEYYNEQFFGPGTRLTVL.

This clone occurred a few times. The chain's CDR3 is CASSGGGQGKNSPLHF. CDR3 sequence (DNA): TGCGCCAGCAGTGGAGGGGGACAGGGAAAAAATTCACCCCTCCACTTT. This rearrangement joins TRBV10-1 to TRBJ1-6, with 9 bases identical to TRBD1. The CDR3 has 16 amino acids. Germline V gives CDR1 WNHNN, CDR2 SYGVQD (reference sequence). V was pared by 4 bases and J by 7 bases, with 8 bases of the junction left unmatched.

V usage is TRBV15 and J usage is TRBJ2-7, with unresolved D. The CDR3 loop spans 15 amino acids. Germline V gene data show CDR1 as LNHNV and CDR2 as YYDKDF (reference sequence). V lost 5 bases, J lost 6 bases, and 20 bases lay in between. CDR3 in DNA: TGTGCCACCAGCGGTGGGGAAGCCACGGCGTGCGAGCAGTACGTC. Translated, it gives CATSGGEATACEQYV.

V usage is TRBV11-3 and J usage is TRBJ2-5; tentatively, D is TRBD1 (6 bases). Germline V gene data show CDR1 as SGHNT and CDR2 as YENEEA. The CDR3 is 14 amino acids. V was shortened by 1 base and J by 5 bases, with 11 bases between the two germline ends. The CDR3 DNA reads TGTGCCAGCAGCTTAGGCTACAGGGTCGAGACCCAGTACTTC. This gives the protein CASSLGYRVETQYF.

The rearrangement uses TRBV5-5 and TRBJ2-2; possibly TRBD1 for D (6 bases). Germline V gives CDR1 SGHKS, CDR2 YYEKEE (reference sequence). Trimming cost V 0 bases and J 5 bases, with 14 bases left between them. CDR3 length: 16 amino acids. CDR3 coding DNA: TGTGCCAGCAGCTTGGGGACAGTGAGGTCAACCGGGGAGCTGTTTTTT. Translation gives CASSLGTVRSTGELFF. The whole variable domain, filled in from reference TRBV5-5 and TRBJ2-2, reads DAGVTQSPTHLIKTRGQQVTLRCSPISGHKSVSWYQQVLGQGPQFIFQYYEKEERGRGNFPDRFSARQFPNYSSELNVNALLLGDSALYLCASSLGTVRSTGELFFGEGSRLTVL.

The chain is built from TRBV18 and TRBJ1-1; no firm D call. Germline lookup yields CDR1 KGHSH and CDR2 LQKENI. This CDR3 contains 14 residues. Trimming shortened V by 1 base and J by 3 bases, and 9 bases separated the two germline ends. CDR3 bases: TGTGCCAGCTCACCACGATCCGGGGACACTGAAGCTTTCTTT. Translating it yields CASSPRSGDTEAFF.

The chain carries TRBV5-1 and TRBJ1-2; a weak D match, TRBD1 (5 bases). Germline V gene sequence: CDR1 SGHRS, CDR2 YFSETQ. Trimming removed 4 bases at V and 1 base at J, with 11 bases between. The CDR3 loop spans 14 amino acids. This CDR3 reads CASSPQGGNYGYTF. In DNA form, the CDR3 reads TGCGCCAGCAGCCCCCAGGGAGGTAACTATGGCTACACCTTC.

This rearrangement joins TRBV7-2 to TRBJ1-5, with D possibly TRBD1 on 5 matching bases. V lost 5 bases, J lost 6 bases, and 14 bases lay in between. The germline V gene encodes CDR1 SGHTA and CDR2 FQGNSA. This CDR3 contains 14 residues. CDR3 residues: CASSPGGTPQPQHF. The CDR3 DNA reads TGTGCCAGCAGCCCGGGAGGGACTCCTCAGCCCCAGCATTTT.

This chain uses TRBV28 with TRBJ1-6; D call uncertain. The V gene lost 5 bases and the J gene lost 0 bases, with 11 bases spanning the gap. The CDR3 totals 16 residues. Germline V gene data show CDR1 as MDHEN and CDR2 as SYDVKM. CDR3 sequence: CASSPQGSSYNSPLHF. DNA of the CDR3: TGTGCCAGCAGTCCGCAAGGGAGCTCCTATAATTCACCCCTCCACTTT.

V is TRBV21-1 and J is TRBJ2-3; TRBD1, as called in the table, went unchecked against the DNA. TRBV21-1 is a pseudogene segment. The CDR3 runs to 16 residues. This chain's CDR3 is CASSNYGTGTTDTQYF. DNA of the CDR3: TGTGCCAGCAGCAACTACGGGACAGGGACCACAGATACGCAGTATTTT.

Only a few counts were recorded for this clone. This chain's CDR3 is CASSRIPDTEAFF. The DNA for the CDR3 is TGTGCCAGCAGCCGAATCCCGGACACTGAAGCTTTCTTT. V and J are TRBV3-1 (or the pseudogene TRBV3-2) and TRBJ1-1; no definite D call. Germline lookup yields CDR1 LGHDT and CDR2 YNNKEL (reference sequence). V lost 4 bases and J lost 3, with 9 bases in between. The CDR3 sequence is 13 residues long.

V and J are TRBV10-3 and TRBJ2-1, with D perhaps matching TRBD1 or TRBD2 (6 bases each). CDR1 is ENHRY, CDR2 SYGVKD, per germline. The CDR3 spans 14 residues. Trimming removed 0 bases at V and 9 bases at J, with 12 bases between. The DNA for the CDR3 is TGTGCCATCAGTGAGTCGATGGGGGGCCTTGAGCAGTTCTTC. Translating it yields CAISESMGGLEQFF.

V usage is TRBV9 and J usage is TRBJ2-3, with D unresolved. The CDR3 is 14 amino acids. V dropped 0 bases and J dropped 0 bases, with 5 bases sitting between them. The germline V gene has CDR1 SGDLS and CDR2 YYNGEE. CDR3 DNA: TGTGCCAGCAGCGTAGGCTGGAGCACAGATACGCAGTATTTT. It yields the protein CASSVGWSTDTQYF.

In this sample, this clone turned up once. The chain carries TRBV19 and TRBJ1-3; D remains ambiguous. CDR1 is LNHDA, CDR2 SQIVND, per germline (reference sequence). The CDR3 contains 17 residues. The V end lost 5 bases, the J end lost 0 bases, and 17 bases lay between the germline ends. The CDR3 sequence: CASSPTSDGSSGNTIYF. As DNA, the CDR3 is TGTGCCAGTAGTCCAACTTCGGACGGTTCCTCTGGAAACACCATATATTTT.

This chain links TRBV6-2 or TRBV6-3 with TRBJ1-5; D gene uncertain. The CDR3 length is 16 residues. CDR1 is MNHEY, CDR2 SVGEGT, per germline. V shed 2 bases and J shed 3 bases, with 14 bases lying between them. DNA for the CDR3: TGTGCCAGCAGTTACGGACTGATCCAGGTCAATCAGCCCCAGCATTTT. Protein: CASSYGLIQVNQPQHF.

The chain has TRBV6-1 and TRBJ2-7, with 7 bases that match TRBD1. There are 14 residues in the CDR3. With V trimmed by 7 bases and J by 7 bases, 13 bases remained unmatched. Germline V gene lookup returns CDR1 MNHNS and CDR2 SASEGT. CDR3 residues: CASKYDRDLREQYF. CDR3 bases: TGTGCCAGCAAATACGACAGGGACCTACGAGAGCAGTACTTC.